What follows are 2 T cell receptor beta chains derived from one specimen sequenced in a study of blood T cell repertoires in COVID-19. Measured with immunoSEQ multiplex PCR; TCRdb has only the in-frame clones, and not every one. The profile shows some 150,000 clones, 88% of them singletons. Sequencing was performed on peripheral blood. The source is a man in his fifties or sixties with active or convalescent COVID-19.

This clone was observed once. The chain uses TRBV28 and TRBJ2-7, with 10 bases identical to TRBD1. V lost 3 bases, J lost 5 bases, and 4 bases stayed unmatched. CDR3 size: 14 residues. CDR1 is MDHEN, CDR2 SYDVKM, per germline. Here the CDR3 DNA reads TGTGCCAGCAGTTTCGGGGGGACAGGGGACGAGCAGTACTTC. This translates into CASSFGGTGDEQYF.

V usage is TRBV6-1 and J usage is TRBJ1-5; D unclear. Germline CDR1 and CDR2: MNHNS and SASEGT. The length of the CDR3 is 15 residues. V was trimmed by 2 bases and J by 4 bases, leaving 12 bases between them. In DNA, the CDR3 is TGTGCCAGCAGTGAATCAGGAGGAAGAAATCAGCCCCAGCATTTT. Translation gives CASSESGGRNQPQHF.